This TCR beta chain derives from a study of cytomegalovirus exposure and HLA in healthy donors. Data came from immunoSEQ multiplex PCR; TCRdb stores just in-frame clones and leaves some out. The data contain 210,000 or so clones, about 91% of them singletons. In its sample, this clone was seen once. CDR1 SGHRS and CDR2 YFSETQ come from the germline V gene. The CDR3 consists of 15 residues. The V end was cut by 0 bases, the J end by 6 bases, with 14 bases between. The rearrangement uses TRBV5-1 and TRBJ2-3; D is uncertain. Sample: PBMCs. This clonotype originated in a woman aged 18 to 35 in good health and CMV-seronegative. The CDR3 region is CASSLGVLPRDTQYF. DNA for the CDR3: TGCGCCAGCAGCTTGGGTGTCCTTCCGAGGGATACGCAGTATTTT.